The clone carrying this T cell receptor (beta chain) was observed a handful of times. Trimming took off 4 bases at V and 7 bases at J, with 14 bases between the two ends. CDR1 is LNHDA, CDR2 SQIVND, per germline (reference sequence). The CDR3 spans 13 residues. This sample is part of a study of early T cells in non-severe SARS-CoV-2 infection. About the study: RNA in bulk from unsorted whole blood was sequenced, and chains were unpaired.

Unique molecular identifiers were added to individual cDNA molecules. TCRdb ran MiXCR on the 5' RACE reads and lists one entry per CDR3 protein. The profile shows around 55,000 distinct CDR3 sequences, under 15% of them singletons. The clonotype comes from an adult who was a healthcare worker with PCR-confirmed SARS-CoV-2 infection or an uninfected control (not recorded which). The sample consisted of whole blood, taken at baseline. This chain joins TRBV19 and TRBJ2-7, with D possibly TRBD1 on 6 matching bases. The CDR3, as DNA: TGTGCCAGTAGTACCCGGGACACCCAGGAGCAGTACTTC. Translated, it gives CASSTRDTQEQYF.